This T cell receptor beta chain came from a study of T cells after yellow fever vaccination. In its sample, this clonotype was seen many times. What it binds is not known. Study-wide results and limits: The appearance of a small share of clonotypes in both CD4 and CD8 compartments was observed. Post-booster repertoires contained most primary-vaccination clones again (about 95% CD4, roughly 90% CD8).

Per germline, CDR1 SGHVS and CDR2 FQNEAQ. The junction had 7 bases not matched to a gene; V was cut back by 5 bases and J by 0 bases. The CDR3 totals 16 residues. It was through 5'RACE template switching that TCR cDNA was made, with a universal primer site and UMIs added. TCRdb reprocessed the 5' RACE reads via MiXCR and lists one record per CDR3 protein. The sample yields some 100,000 distinct CDR3 sequences, about 7.8% seen once. The sequence was collected from a man younger than 30 who received the YFV17D yellow fever vaccine. The J gene is TRBJ1-5, the V gene TRBV7-8, with 7 nucleotides matching TRBD1. Sequences were derived from CD4+ T cells sorted from PBMCs, sampled about 49 days after the first yellow fever vaccination. Written as DNA, the CDR3 is TGTGCCAGCAGCCCGAGGACAGGTTATAGCAATCAGCCCCAGCATTTT. Translating gives CASSPRTGYSNQPQHF.